Below, 3 T cell receptor beta chains from the same sample are listed, as sequenced in a study of shared clonotypes between healthy human individuals. Repertoires were generated with immunoSEQ multiplex PCR, while TCRdb's copy carries only in-frame clones and drops some. The profile shows 2.3 million or so clones, roughly 93% of them singletons. The sequenced sample consisted of naive CD4+ T cells from PBMCs. This sample's subset: CD45RA+ positively selected. The receptors originated from a man between 18 and 29 years old in good health. Some clones in this sample may be carry-over from other donors' samples.

This clone was counted between two and nine times. Other DNA sequences in the sample encode the same CDR3. This rearrangement joins TRBV5-1 to TRBJ2-5; no definite D call. The CDR3 is 11 residues long. Germline CDR1 and CDR2: SGHRS and YFSETQ. The germline V and J ends were trimmed by 3 bases and 2 bases, with 2 bases remaining between them. CDR3 sequence reads: CASSYQETQYF. The CDR3 DNA sequence: TGCGCCAGCAGCTATCAAGAGACCCAGTACTTC.

This chain joins TRBV7-3 and TRBJ2-7, with D perhaps being TRBD1 or TRBD2 (6 bases each). Germline V lookup: CDR1 SGHTA, CDR2 FQGTGA. V was pared by 1 base and J by 3 bases, with 22 bases between. CDR3 length: 18 amino acids. CDR3 residues: CASSLRGGTGTGGYEQYF. CDR3 nucleotide sequence: TGTGCCAGCAGCTTAAGAGGGGGGACCGGTACAGGAGGCTACGAGCAGTACTTC.

The chain uses TRBV5-6 and TRBJ2-1, with 11 bases that match TRBD2. Germline CDR1 SGHDT, CDR2 YYEEEE. The V and J ends lost 6 bases and 6 bases, in that order; junction bases with no gene match: 5. The CDR3 sequence is 14 residues long. This CDR3 is CASTRLAGLNEQFF. As DNA, the CDR3 is TGTGCCAGCACCCGACTAGCGGGGCTCAATGAGCAGTTCTTC. Full variable domain (missing parts from reference TRBV5-6 and TRBJ2-1): DAGVTQSPTHLIKTRGQQVTLRCSPKSGHDTVSWYQQALGQGPQFIFQYYEEEERQRGNFPDRFSGHQFPNYSSELNVNALLLGDSALYLCASTRLAGLNEQFFGPGTRLTVL.